Here is one T cell receptor beta chain with its context. This sample stems from a study of T cells in localized non-small cell lung cancer. TCRdb keeps only in-frame clones here, not all; method: immunoSEQ multiplex PCR. This table holds about 48,000 clones, 70% to 80% found once. Trimming shortened V by 2 bases and J by 4 bases, and 11 bases separated the two germline ends. The CDR3 extends over 15 amino acids. The germline V gene encodes CDR1 MNHNS and CDR2 SASEGT. This receptor was identified in a man aged 40-75 years with stage I squamous cell lung carcinoma. This rearrangement joins TRBV6-1 to TRBJ2-2; D call uncertain. Sequencing was performed on peripheral blood, taken before any cancer treatment. CDR3 protein: CASSEQPESTGELFF. DNA for the CDR3: TGTGCCAGCAGTGAACAGCCGGAGAGCACCGGGGAGCTGTTTTTT.